The sequence of this T cell receptor beta chain was determined in a study of cytomegalovirus exposure and HLA in healthy donors. Study-level results: Productive status was seen about 90% or about 30% of the time for most TCR beta V segments in an earlier analysis.

Comment on this clone: What it binds is not known.

Both 60 Vbeta primers and 13 Jbeta primers went into the PCR. Data came from immunoSEQ multiplex PCR; TCRdb stores just in-frame clones and leaves some out. The sample yields some 200,000 clones, 65% to 85% seen once. The CDR3 sequence is 14 residues long. V is TRBV21-1 and J is TRBJ2-7; TRBD1 is taken as the D call from the table, unchecked against the DNA. TRBV21-1 is assigned pseudogene status. The sequence was collected from a woman between 25 and 40 years old in good health and CMV-seronegative. Sequenced: PBMCs. For the CDR3, the DNA is TGTGCCAGCAGCCCTCGGGACACCAACTACGAGCAGTACTTC. It codes for CASSPRDTNYEQYF.